This T cell receptor (beta chain) was sequenced for a study of glioma-infiltrating T cells. General study points: CDR3 overlap between tissue and blood was very small.

TCR alpha and beta CDR3 regions were amplified from RNA using iRepertoire nested multiplex PCR. TCRdb re-derived calls from the multiplex PCR reads in MiXCR, one entry per CDR3 protein. The data show fewer than 200,000 distinct CDR3 sequences, 25% to 35% seen once. Germline-derived CDR1 and CDR2 are MDHEN and SYDVKM. The J segment lost 7 bases and the V segment lost 6 bases, leaving 6 bases of the junction unmatched. The CDR3 is 13 residues long. A remark on this clonotype: The target antigen is unknown.

This TCR derives from a human donor with low-grade glioma or glioblastoma, undergoing nonglioma brain surgery, or in good health (not recorded which). The rearrangement joins TRBV28 to TRBJ2-1; 7 bases fit TRBD2. Sequencing was carried out using glioma tissue, nonneoplastic brain tissue, or PBMCs (not recorded which). CDR3 sequence reads: CASSRASGNEQFF. CDR3 in DNA: TGTGCCAGCAGCAGGGCTAGCGGAAATGAGCAGTTCTTC.